This TCR beta chain was documented in a study of response to subunit inactivated influenza vaccine. TCRdb fed the RT-PCR reads into MiXCR, producing one record per CDR3 protein. The table shows 450,000 to 600,000 distinct CDR3 sequences, with 16% occurring only once. This clonotype was seen a single time. V shed 1 base and J shed 5 bases, with 11 bases lying between them. The CDR3 runs 15 residues. Per germline, CDR1 KGHSH and CDR2 LQKENI. Source: CD4+ T cells sorted from PBMCs, taken roughly 24 months after vaccination. This clonotype was sampled from a man in his fifties or sixties who received an inactivated influenza vaccine. V is TRBV18 and J is TRBJ1-4; no definite D call. In DNA, the CDR3 is TGTGCCAGCTCACCACTGGCAGGAAGAAATGAAAAACTGTTTTTT. It encodes CASSPLAGRNEKLFF.